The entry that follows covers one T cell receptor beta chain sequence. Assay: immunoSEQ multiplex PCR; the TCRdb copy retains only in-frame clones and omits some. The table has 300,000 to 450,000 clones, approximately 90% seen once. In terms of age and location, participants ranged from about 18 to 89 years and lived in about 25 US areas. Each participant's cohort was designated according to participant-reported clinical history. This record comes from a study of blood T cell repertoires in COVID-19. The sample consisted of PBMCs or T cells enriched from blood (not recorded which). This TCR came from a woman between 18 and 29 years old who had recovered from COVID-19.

The CDR3 sequence is CASSLESGPLVKNIQYF. The CDR3 nucleotides read TGTGCCAGCAGCTTGGAATCAGGGCCCCTGGTCAAAAACATTCAGTACTTC. This chain uses TRBV5-6 with TRBJ2-4; maybe TRBD1 (5 bases). Trimming stripped 0 bases from V and 3 bases from J, with 16 bases between. Germline V gene sequence: CDR1 SGHDT, CDR2 YYEEEE. The CDR3 totals 17 residues.